The next 10 T cell receptor beta chains were all read from a single sample in a study of neurological immune-mediated disorders (dated by TCRdb to between 2018 and 2020). Libraries were prepared through 5' RACE. The run used an Illumina HiSeq 2500. Starting from the raw public reads, TCRdb applied fastp trimming at Q25, assembled clones with MiXCR and retained in-frame beta chains. Identical CDR3 protein sequences are pooled into one entry, listed with their most common genes and DNA. For this sample the table gives roughly 39,000 distinct CDR3 sequences, of which almost 7.5% were detected only once. Jointly, the top ten make up about 6% of the sample. Sequenced: CD4+ T cells from blood. Receptors originate from a man aged 50-60 years in good health.

This clonotype showed up many times. The chain employs TRBV2 and TRBJ2-2, with D unresolved. The CDR3 spans 12 residues. V was pared by 5 bases and J by 8 bases, with 9 bases between. Germline CDR1 reads SNHLY; CDR2 reads FYNNEI. The CDR3 here is CASSSSLGELFF. The CDR3, as DNA: TGTGCCAGCAGTTCGTCTCTTGGGGAGCTGTTTTTT.

This clonotype occurred many times. The chain combines TRBV20-1 with TRBJ1-6, with D uncertain. Deletions cut 3 bases from V and 6 bases from J, with 9 bases between. The germline V gene encodes CDR1 DFQATT and CDR2 SNEGSKA (reference sequence). This CDR3 region has 13 residues. CDR3 residues: CSARVPSNSPLHF. The DNA of the CDR3 is TGCAGTGCTAGGGTTCCCAGTAATTCACCCCTCCACTTT.

This clonotype was found many times. The chain couples TRBV4-3 to TRBJ2-6; 7 bases match TRBD2. CDR1 and CDR2 (germline): LGHNA, YSLEER. This CDR3 has 17 residues. Trimming took 0 bases from V and 0 from J; bases not matched to a gene: 2. The CDR3 DNA follows: TGCGCCAGCAGCCAAGACGCGGGGGACTCTGGGGCCAACGTCCTGACTTTC. Residues: CASSQDAGDSGANVLTF.

This clonotype has ten or more counts. The genes are TRBV29-1 and TRBJ2-6, with TRBD1 matching 7 bases. CDR1 is SQVTM, CDR2 ANQGSEA, per germline. The V gene end was trimmed by 6 bases and the J gene end by 0 bases; junction bases not matched to a gene: 11. The length of the CDR3 is 17 residues. The CDR3 region has the DNA TGCAGCGTAGGCTGGGGGACAGCCTACTCTGGGGCCAACGTCCTGACTTTC. This encodes CSVGWGTAYSGANVLTF. The full variable domain, rest sourced from reference TRBV29-1 and TRBJ2-6, is SAVISQKPSRDICQRGTSLTIQCQVDSQVTMMFWYRQQPGQSLTLIATANQGSEATYESGFVIDKFPISRPNLTFSTLTVSNMSPEDSSIYLCSVGWGTAYSGANVLTFGAGSRLTVL.

In its sample, this clonotype was seen many times. The chain couples TRBV5-6 to TRBJ2-2; 8 bases match TRBD1. V gave up 1 base and J gave up 1 base; unmatched junction bases: 6. Germline V CDR1 and CDR2: SGHDT, YYEEEE. This CDR3 spans 17 amino acids. As DNA, the CDR3 is TGTGCCAGCAGCTTGCTATCTGACAGGGGGAACACCGGGGAGCTGTTTTTT. Translation gives CASSLLSDRGNTGELFF.

This clonotype was seen many times. The CDR3, as DNA: TGTGCCAGCTCGTCCCAGGGGGGGCCCCTCGACGGGCAGTACTTC. Translated, it gives CASSSQGGPLDGQYF. This chain connects TRBV18 to TRBJ2-7; D tentatively fits TRBD1 or TRBD2 (7 bases each). Trimming stripped 6 bases from V and 9 bases from J, with 24 bases between. The germline V gene encodes CDR1 KGHSH and CDR2 LQKENI. CDR3 size: 15 residues.

This clonotype has a count of ten or more. The chain combines TRBV9 with TRBJ2-5, with 10 bases lining up with TRBD1. The germline V gene has CDR1 SGDLS and CDR2 YYNGEE. With V trimmed by 4 bases and J by 1 base, 4 bases remained unmatched. This CDR3 comprises 15 residues. Here the CDR3 DNA reads TGTGCCAGCAGCCCGACAGGGGGCCGCCAAGAGACCCAGTACTTC. It specifies CASSPTGGRQETQYF.

This clonotype was detected many times. V and J are TRBV7-2 and TRBJ2-7, with a tentative D call TRBD1 (5 bases). The CDR3 runs 13 residues. Germline-derived CDR1 and CDR2 are SGHTA and FQGNSA. Trimming shortened V by 7 bases and J by 2 bases, and 12 bases separated the two germline ends. The CDR3 reads CASTRVTTYEQYF. The CDR3, as DNA: TGTGCCAGCACCAGGGTCACTACCTACGAGCAGTACTTC.

This clonotype was found many times. The rearrangement links TRBV3-1 to TRBJ2-1; 8 nucleotides agree with TRBD2. J lost 3 bases, V lost 0 bases, and 4 bases had no gene match. The germline CDR1 and CDR2 sequences are LGHDT and YNNKEL (reference sequence). The CDR3 spans 16 residues. CDR3 region: CASSQDLAGGYNEQFF. The CDR3 nucleotides read TGTGCCAGCAGCCAAGACCTGGCGGGAGGCTACAATGAGCAGTTCTTC.

This clonotype was detected ten times or more. The chain employs TRBV20-1 and TRBJ2-1, with a tentative D call TRBD2 (5 bases). The CDR3 covers 17 residues. Per the germline V gene, CDR1 is DFQATT and CDR2 is SNEGSKA (reference sequence). V lost 5 bases and J lost 0, with 20 bases in between. As DNA, the CDR3 is TGCAGTGCTCTAGAATGGGGTAGCGAGACCTCCTACAATGAGCAGTTCTTC. It encodes CSALEWGSETSYNEQFF.